These 23 T cell receptor beta chains were all obtained from the same sample, sequenced in a study of blood T cell repertoires in COVID-19. The protocol was immunoSEQ multiplex PCR, while the TCRdb copy is restricted to in-frame clones and leaves out a portion. Of 100,000 to 110,000 clones in the sample, 85% were seen once. The sequenced sample was peripheral blood. The receptors come from a man in his fifties with active or convalescent COVID-19.

The genes are TRBV6-5 and TRBJ1-2; TRBD1 agrees at 9 bases. V was clipped by 8 bases and J by 4 bases; unmatched bases: 11. CDR3 size: 15 residues. Looked up from germline, CDR1 is MNHEY and CDR2 is SVGAGI. DNA of the CDR3: TGTGCCAGCCTAAGGAGGCGGGACAGGGCCTATGGCTACACCTTC. It translates to CASLRRRDRAYGYTF.

J is TRBJ1-6 and V is TRBV25-1, with D possibly being TRBD1 (6 bases). CDR3 length: 13 residues. Trimming removed 3 bases at V and 14 bases at J, with 14 bases between. Germline CDR1 is MGHDK and CDR2 is SYGVNS. This CDR3 is CASSEAGAGSLHF. CDR3 in DNA: TGTGCCAGCAGTGAGGCAGGGGCCGGATCCCTCCACTTT. The full variable domain, in which reference TRBV25-1 and TRBJ1-6 provide the parts outside the CDR3, is EADIYQTPRYLVIGTGKKITLECSQTMGHDKMYWYQQDPGMELHLIHYSYGVNSTEKGDLSSESTVSRIRTEHFPLTLESARPSHTSQYLCASSEAGAGSLHFGNGTRLTVT.

The chain uses TRBV25-1 and TRBJ2-1; unclear D gene. The CDR3 runs 16 residues. CDR1 is MGHDK, CDR2 SYGVNS, per germline. The V end was cut by 6 bases, the J end by 4 bases, with 19 bases between. The chain's CDR3 is CASRPPEMPWYNEQFF. In DNA, the CDR3 is TGTGCCAGCAGGCCCCCAGAAATGCCGTGGTACAATGAGCAGTTCTTC.

The V call is TRBV24-1, the J call TRBJ2-3; no definite D call. The CDR3 consists of 14 residues. CDR1 and CDR2 from the germline V gene are KGHDR and SFDVKD. V lost 0 bases to trimming and J lost 6 bases, with 9 bases between them. CDR3 sequence (DNA): TGTGCCACCAGTGATTTGACCCCGCGCGATACGCAGTATTTT. This gives the protein CATSDLTPRDTQYF.

The chain employs TRBV5-1 and TRBJ2-7, with D maybe TRBD2 (6 bases). There are 14 residues in the CDR3. V was shortened by 4 bases and J by 2 bases, with 13 bases between the two germline ends. CDR1 and CDR2 from the germline V gene are SGHRS and YFSETQ. CDR3 sequence (DNA): TGCGCCAGCAGCCCAGATAGCGGAGCCTACGAGCAGTACTTC. This encodes CASSPDSGAYEQYF.

J is TRBJ2-2 and V is TRBV3-1 (or the pseudogene TRBV3-2); 8 bases line up with TRBD1. J was trimmed by 9 bases and V by 1 base; bases with no gene match: 4. The germline gives CDR1 LGHDT, CDR2 YNNKEL (reference sequence). This CDR3 contains 14 residues. CDR3: CASSQAGTGRELFF. In DNA, the CDR3 is TGTGCCAGCAGCCAAGCCGGGACAGGTCGGGAGCTGTTTTTT.

CDR3 in amino acids: CASSQRGQGGKNIQYF. The CDR3 nucleotides are TGTGCCAGTAGTCAAAGGGGACAGGGAGGCAAAAACATTCAGTACTTC. This sequence joins TRBV19 and TRBJ2-4; TRBD1 matches at 9 bases. This CDR3 region has 16 residues. Trimming at V came to 5 bases and at J to 3 bases, leaving 8 bases not matched to a gene. Germline V gene data show CDR1 as LNHDA and CDR2 as SQIVND (reference sequence).

This chain links TRBV9 with TRBJ2-6, with D tentatively TRBD2 (5 bases). V lost 1 base and J lost 0, with 5 bases in between. The germline V gene has CDR1 SGDLS and CDR2 YYNGEE. This CDR3 contains 15 residues. CDR3 nucleotide sequence: TGTGCCAGCAGCGTACGGGGCTCTGGGGCCAACGTCCTGACTTTC. Translation: CASSVRGSGANVLTF.

This clone appeared a few times. V usage is TRBV12-3 or TRBV12-4 and J usage is TRBJ1-5, with TRBD1 as a possible D gene (5 bases). V dropped 6 bases and J dropped 8 bases, with 14 bases sitting between them. The CDR3 sequence is 13 residues long. The CDR3 loop is CASRPSGEKPQHF. The CDR3 DNA is TGTGCCAGCAGACCCTCGGGGGAGAAGCCCCAGCATTTT.

This clone appeared a single time. This rearrangement joins TRBV21-1 to TRBJ2-3; the D call in the table, TRBD2, was not verified against the DNA. TRBV21-1 is a recognized pseudogene. CDR3 length: 16 residues. CDR3 nucleotides: TGTGCCAGCAGCAAAGATGCGGGGTCGGGCACAGATACGCAGTATTTT. Translating gives CASSKDAGSGTDTQYF.

This clone showed up just once. The chain couples TRBV3-1 (or the pseudogene TRBV3-2) to TRBJ2-7; 7 nucleotides agree with TRBD2. V was clipped by 1 base and J by 6 bases; unmatched bases: 3. The CDR3 covers 13 residues. Germline-derived CDR1 and CDR2 are LGHDT and YNNKEL (reference sequence). CDR3 loop: CASSQVSGGEQYF. DNA for the CDR3: TGTGCCAGCAGCCAAGTTTCGGGAGGCGAGCAGTACTTC.

This chain connects TRBV3-1 (or the pseudogene TRBV3-2) to TRBJ1-3; no clear D. The CDR3 extends over 15 amino acids. Germline V gene sequence: CDR1 LGHDT, CDR2 YNNKEL (reference sequence). V gave up 0 bases and J gave up 0 bases, with 6 bases separating them. The CDR3 reads CASSQDRGSGNTIYF. The DNA of the CDR3 is TGTGCCAGCAGCCAAGATCGGGGCTCTGGAAACACCATATATTTT.

The chain recombines TRBV6-6 with TRBJ1-4, with TRBD1 matching 7 bases. Germline V lookup: CDR1 MNHNY, CDR2 SVGAGI (reference sequence). The CDR3 spans 15 residues. After removal of 6 bases from V and 0 bases from J, the junction contained 4 bases not matched to a gene. CDR3 loop: CASRQGVATNEKLFF. The CDR3 DNA follows: TGTGCCAGCAGGCAGGGGGTGGCAACTAATGAAAAACTGTTTTTT.

V is TRBV7-2 and J is TRBJ2-2, with TRBD2 matching 7 bases. This CDR3 is built from 16 residues. Unmatched junction bases numbered 5, after V lost 3 bases and J lost 1 base. Germline V gives CDR1 SGHTA, CDR2 FQGNSA. This chain's CDR3 is CASSFLASGNTGELFF. The CDR3 DNA sequence: TGTGCCAGCAGCTTCCTGGCTAGCGGGAACACCGGGGAGCTGTTTTTT.

The chain carries TRBV4-2 and TRBJ2-3, with TRBD2 matching over 9 bases. Germline-derived CDR1 and CDR2 are LGHNA and YNFKEQ. The ends lost 0 bases at V and 9 bases at J; junction bases unmatched: 10. The CDR3 length is 16 residues. In nucleotides, the CDR3 is TGTGCCAGCAGCCAAGATGATCGCGGGGGGGGTTGGACGCAGTATTTT. Amino acid sequence: CASSQDDRGGGWTQYF.

With respect to this clone: No DNA is shown, since the ends of the CDR3 on it are uncertain; the CDR3 is the one TCRdb lists. CDR3 residues: CASIHHRDKAPTSSTSPYRCW. The V call is TRBV19, the J call TRBJ2-7; the table's D gene call, TRBD1, was not cross checked with the DNA. The CDR3 is 21 residues long, counting both termini. From germline, CDR1 is LNHDA and CDR2 SQIVND (reference sequence).

This clone was counted a single time. Compared with germline, one end of the junction differs, possibly owing to a read error. The chain joins TRBV6-1 to TRBJ1-5; maybe TRBD1 (5 bases). The CDR3 consists of 16 residues. The germline V gene has CDR1 MNHNS and CDR2 SASEGT. CDR3 protein: CASSQAREISNQPQHF. CDR3 bases: TGTGCCAGCAGTCAAGCCAGGGAAATAAGCAATCAGCCCCAGCATTTT.

The J gene is TRBJ1-1, the V gene TRBV25-1; no clear D. CDR1 and CDR2 from the germline V gene are MGHDK and SYGVNS. V was pared by 4 bases and J by 0 bases, with 9 bases between. The CDR3 loop spans 14 amino acids. CDR3 bases: TGTGCCAGCAGTGTCCCGGGAATGAACACTGAAGCTTTCTTT. This encodes CASSVPGMNTEAFF.

The chain is built from TRBV18 and TRBJ2-1, with a possible D match to TRBD2 (7 bases). The length of the CDR3 is 17 residues. The germline CDR1 and CDR2 sequences are KGHSH and LQKENI. V was cut by 0 bases and J by 12 bases, with 24 bases left in between. The CDR3 region has the DNA TGTGCCAGCTCACCACCGAAGGCAGGGGAGGGTTCATTCGGGCAGTTCTTC. Translated, it gives CASSPPKAGEGSFGQFF.

The V and J genes are TRBV19 and TRBJ2-5, with TRBD2 matching 9 bases. The CDR3 totals 13 residues. Germline CDR1 is LNHDA and CDR2 is SQIVND (reference sequence). V was clipped by 8 bases and J by 5 bases; unmatched bases: 6. CDR3: CASSIAGAETQYF. DNA of the CDR3: TGTGCCAGTTCCATAGCGGGGGCGGAGACCCAGTACTTC.

The V gene is TRBV11-2, the J gene TRBJ2-1; 10 positions match TRBD2. CDR3 length: 16 amino acids. V was pared by 1 base and J by 7 bases, with 7 bases of the junction left unmatched. Germline V lookup: CDR1 SGHAT, CDR2 FQNNGV. CDR3 sequence reads: CASSLGELAGRNEQFF. CDR3 bases: TGTGCCAGCAGCTTAGGAGAACTAGCGGGGCGGAATGAGCAGTTCTTC.

The sample holds a few counts of this clone. The chain links TRBV3-1 (or the pseudogene TRBV3-2) to TRBJ2-7, with 11 nucleotides matching TRBD1. This CDR3 has 14 residues. Germline V gene sequence: CDR1 LGHDT, CDR2 YNNKEL (reference sequence). The trim removed 5 bases at V and 5 bases at J, leaving 5 bases unmatched. The CDR3 protein is CASSYGQGAHEQYF. The CDR3, as DNA: TGTGCCAGCAGCTACGGACAGGGGGCGCACGAGCAGTACTTC.

On this clone: One end of the junction does not line up with germline, which may come from a read error. The chain carries TRBV7-7 and TRBJ2-7, with 7 nucleotides matching TRBD2. CDR1 is SSHAT, CDR2 FNYEAQ, per germline (reference sequence). This CDR3 is 15 amino acids long. The CDR3 DNA sequence: TGTGCTAGCAGCTCCGAGGGAGGGGCCCCCTCCGAGCAGTACTTC. Its translation is CASSSEGGAPSEQYF.